The following is a T cell receptor (beta chain) sequence with its context. The assay ran at deep level. Only in-frame clones appear in the TCRdb table, and some are missing; sequencing was by immunoSEQ multiplex PCR. The profile shows some 1,400,000 clones, roughly 97% of them singletons. Free of recent acute infections or vaccinations, the donors were healthy HIV-negative adults. Trimming took off 5 bases at V and 9 bases at J, with 17 bases between the two ends. The germline V gene encodes CDR1 PRHDT and CDR2 FYEKMQ (reference sequence). The CDR3 length is 14 residues. The source of the sample is a study of shared clonotypes between healthy human individuals. Study summary: Researchers drew samples from a couple of women and a few men aged 18 to 49. Each donor contributed plates that comprised three CD4 naive, three CD4 memory, two CD8 naive and one CD8 memory.

V gene TRBV13 combines with J gene TRBJ2-1; D call uncertain. The sample was naive CD4+ T cells sorted from blood. The sample's subset: CD45RA+ positively selected. The sequence came from a man between 25 and 39 years old in good health. The CDR3 spells CASSLDPGRGEQFF. CDR3 bases: TGTGCCAGCAGCCTGGATCCCGGACGTGGTGAGCAGTTCTTC.